This T cell receptor (beta chain) was captured by sequencing in a study of OX40 agonist ivuxolimab in advanced cancers. The germline V gene encodes CDR1 SEHNR and CDR2 FQNEAQ (reference sequence). The V end was cut by 5 bases, the J end by 3 bases, with 10 bases between. The CDR3 spans 14 residues. The table came from immunoSEQ multiplex PCR; TCRdb's copy has only in-frame clones and leaves some out. Of roughly 90,000 clones in the sample, roughly 91% were seen once. This TCR was sampled from an adult with an advanced solid tumor such as melanoma, head and neck, liver or kidney cancer. The rearrangement uses TRBV7-9 and TRBJ1-4, with D unresolved. This specimen consisted of CD4+ or CD8+ T cells sorted from blood, obtained in a trial of the OX40 agonist ivuxolimab. DNA of the CDR3: TGTGCCAGCAGCCAAGGAGGGCCTAATGAAAAACTGTTTTTT. Translated, it gives CASSQGGPNEKLFF.